This paragraph covers one T cell receptor beta chain sequence. Antigen specificity is unknown. Total RNA amounting to about 520 ng was the source from which TCR beta cDNA was made with a constant-region primer. Sequencing libraries for TCR beta derived from three nested multiplex PCR rounds that used slightly modified ARM-PCR. Researchers ran the first two PCR rounds for roughly 11 cycles each with TRBV1-TRBV30 forward primers and a C-beta reverse primer. TCRdb re-called the multiplex PCR reads through MiXCR, storing one row per CDR3 protein. The table includes over 250,000 distinct CDR3 sequences, about 50% detected once. This entry belongs to a study of tumor-infiltrating lymphocytes in primary liver carcinoma. Across the study: The five patients, who were men and women, ranged in age from 30 to 69 years.

Blood RNA came from unsorted whole blood; germline DNA was also extracted. What was collected before surgery was 3.5 to 5 milliliters of peripheral blood. Findings and caveats of the study: Researchers found tumor-adjacent and tumor-blood pairs overlapped less than tumor region pairs. Since the samples were bulk and unsorted, the CD4+ and CD8+ repertoires were not compared.

The germline gives CDR1 SEHNR, CDR2 FQNEAQ (reference sequence). V lost 10 bases, J lost 3 bases, and 13 bases lay in between. The CDR3 sequence is 12 residues long. Material: peripheral blood. The sequence was collected from a woman aged 30 to 39 with primary liver carcinoma and hepatitis B virus infection. The V and J genes are TRBV7-9 and TRBJ2-7; possible D gene TRBD1, 6 bases. CDR3 sequence (DNA): TGTGCCAATAGCCGGGACAACTACGAGCAGTACTTC. It codes for CANSRDNYEQYF.